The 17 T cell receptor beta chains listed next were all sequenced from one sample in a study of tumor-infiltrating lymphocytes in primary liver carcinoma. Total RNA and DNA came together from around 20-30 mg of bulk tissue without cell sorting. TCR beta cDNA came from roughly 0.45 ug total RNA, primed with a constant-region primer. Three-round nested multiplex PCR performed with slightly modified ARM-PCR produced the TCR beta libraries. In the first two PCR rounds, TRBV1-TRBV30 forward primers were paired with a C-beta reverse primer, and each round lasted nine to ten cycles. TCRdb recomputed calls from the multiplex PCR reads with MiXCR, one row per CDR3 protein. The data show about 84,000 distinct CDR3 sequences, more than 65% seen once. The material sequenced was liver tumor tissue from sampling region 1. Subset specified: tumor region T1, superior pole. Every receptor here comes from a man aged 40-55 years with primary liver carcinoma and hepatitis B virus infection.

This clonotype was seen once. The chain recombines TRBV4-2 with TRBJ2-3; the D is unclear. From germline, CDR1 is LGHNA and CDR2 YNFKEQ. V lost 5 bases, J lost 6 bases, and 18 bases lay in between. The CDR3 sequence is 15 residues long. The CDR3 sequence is CASSEGRESSDTQYF. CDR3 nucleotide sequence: TGTGCCAGCAGCGAAGGACGTGAAAGCTCTGATACGCAGTATTTT.

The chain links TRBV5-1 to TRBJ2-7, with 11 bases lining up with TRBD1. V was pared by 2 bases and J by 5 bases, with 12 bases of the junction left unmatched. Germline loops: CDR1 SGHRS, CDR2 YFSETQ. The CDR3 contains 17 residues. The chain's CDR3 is CASSFFPGQGAADEQYF. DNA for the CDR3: TGCGCCAGCAGCTTTTTCCCAGGACAGGGGGCGGCCGACGAGCAGTACTTC.

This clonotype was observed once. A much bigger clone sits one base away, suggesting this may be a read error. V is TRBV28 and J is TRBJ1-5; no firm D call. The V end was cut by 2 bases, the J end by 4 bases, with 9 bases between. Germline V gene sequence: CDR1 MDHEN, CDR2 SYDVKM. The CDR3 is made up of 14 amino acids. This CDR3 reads CASSLMGANQPQHF. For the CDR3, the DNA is TGTGCCAGCAGTTTAATGGGTGCGAATCAGCCCCAGCATTTT.

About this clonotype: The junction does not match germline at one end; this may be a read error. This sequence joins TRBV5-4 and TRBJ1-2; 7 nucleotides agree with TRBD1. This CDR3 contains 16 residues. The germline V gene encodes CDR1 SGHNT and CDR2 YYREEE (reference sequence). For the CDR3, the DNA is TGTGCCAGCAACACTAACCAGGGGGGTCGGGATCGGGGCTACAGCTTC. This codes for CASNTNQGGRDRGYSF.

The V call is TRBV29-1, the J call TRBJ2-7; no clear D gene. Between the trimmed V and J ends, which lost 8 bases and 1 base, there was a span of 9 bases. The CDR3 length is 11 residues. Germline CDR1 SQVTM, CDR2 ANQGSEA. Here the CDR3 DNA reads TGCAGCTTCTCCTCGTCCTACGAGCAGTACTTC. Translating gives CSFSSSYEQYF.

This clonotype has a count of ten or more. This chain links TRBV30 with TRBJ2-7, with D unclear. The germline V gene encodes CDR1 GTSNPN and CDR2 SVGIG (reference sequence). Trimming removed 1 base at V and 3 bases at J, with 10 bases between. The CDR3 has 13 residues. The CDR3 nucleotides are TGTGCCTGGAGTGGTGAGGTGTACTACGAGCAGTACTTC. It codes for CAWSGEVYYEQYF.

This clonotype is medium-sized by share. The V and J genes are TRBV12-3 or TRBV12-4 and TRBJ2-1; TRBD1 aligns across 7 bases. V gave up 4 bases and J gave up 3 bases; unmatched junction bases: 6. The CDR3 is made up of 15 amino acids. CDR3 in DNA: TGTGCCAGCAGTTATGGCAGGGGGAACTACAATGAGCAGTTCTTC. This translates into CASSYGRGNYNEQFF.

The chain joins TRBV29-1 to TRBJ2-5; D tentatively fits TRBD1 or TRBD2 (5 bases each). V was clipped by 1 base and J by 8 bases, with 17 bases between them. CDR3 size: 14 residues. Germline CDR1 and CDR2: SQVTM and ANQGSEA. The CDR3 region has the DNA TGCAGCGTTGAAGGATACGGGACGGGCGAAACCCAGTACTTC. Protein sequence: CSVEGYGTGETQYF.

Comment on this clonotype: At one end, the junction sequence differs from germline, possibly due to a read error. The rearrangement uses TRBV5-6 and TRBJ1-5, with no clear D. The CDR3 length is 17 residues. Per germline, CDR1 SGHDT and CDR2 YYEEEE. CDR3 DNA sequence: TGTGCCAGCATCTTGTACCGAGGGTGGCGTAGCAATCAGCCCCAGCATTTT. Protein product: CASILYRGWRSNQPQHF.

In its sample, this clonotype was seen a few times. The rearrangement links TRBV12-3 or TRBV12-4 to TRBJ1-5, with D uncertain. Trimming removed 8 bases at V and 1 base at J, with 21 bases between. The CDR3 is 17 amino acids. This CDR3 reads CASCLLVIGISNQPQHF. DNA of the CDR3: TGTGCCAGCTGCCTACTGGTGATCGGGATAAGCAATCAGCCCCAGCATTTT.

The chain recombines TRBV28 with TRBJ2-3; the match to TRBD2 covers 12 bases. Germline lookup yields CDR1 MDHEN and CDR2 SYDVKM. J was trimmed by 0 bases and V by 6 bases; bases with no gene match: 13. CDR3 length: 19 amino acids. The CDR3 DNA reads TGTGCCAGCAGAAAATCAGGGACTAGCGGGCTCCTTAGCACAGATACGCAGTATTTT. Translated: CASRKSGTSGLLSTDTQYF.

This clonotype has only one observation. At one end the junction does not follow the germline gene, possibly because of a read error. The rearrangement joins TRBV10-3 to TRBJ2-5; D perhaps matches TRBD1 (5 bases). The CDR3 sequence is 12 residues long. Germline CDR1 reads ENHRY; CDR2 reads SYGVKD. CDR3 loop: CAISLDKQTQRF. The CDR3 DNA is TGTGCCATCAGTCTGGACAAACAGACCCAGCGTTTC.

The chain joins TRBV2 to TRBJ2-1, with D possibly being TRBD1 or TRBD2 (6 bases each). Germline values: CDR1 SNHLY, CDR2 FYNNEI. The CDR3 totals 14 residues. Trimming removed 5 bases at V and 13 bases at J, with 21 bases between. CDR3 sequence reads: CASSLREWDIDQFF. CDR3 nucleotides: TGTGCCAGCAGTCTCCGGGAGTGGGACATTGATCAGTTCTTC.

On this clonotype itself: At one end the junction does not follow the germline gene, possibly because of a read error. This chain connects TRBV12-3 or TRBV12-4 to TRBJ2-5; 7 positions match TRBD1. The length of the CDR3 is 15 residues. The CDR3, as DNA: TGTGCCAACAGTTTATACAGGGGCCTCCGGGAGACCCAGTACTTC. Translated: CANSLYRGLRETQYF.

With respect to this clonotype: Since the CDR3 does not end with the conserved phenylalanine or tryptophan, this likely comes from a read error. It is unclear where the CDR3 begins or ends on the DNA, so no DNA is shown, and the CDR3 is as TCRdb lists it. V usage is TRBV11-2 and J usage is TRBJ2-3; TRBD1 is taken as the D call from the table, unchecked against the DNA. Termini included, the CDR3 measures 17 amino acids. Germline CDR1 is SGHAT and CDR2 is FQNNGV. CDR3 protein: CASSLDLGTGARDTRYL.

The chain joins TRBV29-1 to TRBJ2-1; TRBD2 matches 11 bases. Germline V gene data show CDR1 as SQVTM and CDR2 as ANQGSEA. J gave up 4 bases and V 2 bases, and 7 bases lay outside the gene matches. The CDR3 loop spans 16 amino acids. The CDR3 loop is CSVEPLTSGAYNEQFF. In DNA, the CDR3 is TGCAGCGTTGAACCCTTGACTAGCGGGGCATACAATGAGCAGTTCTTC.

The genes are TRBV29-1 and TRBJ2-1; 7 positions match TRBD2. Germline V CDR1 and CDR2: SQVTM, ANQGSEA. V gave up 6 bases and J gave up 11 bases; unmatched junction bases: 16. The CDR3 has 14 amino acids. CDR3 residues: CSVTRTLAESKQFF. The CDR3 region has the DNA TGCAGCGTCACCCGAACGCTAGCGGAAAGCAAGCAGTTCTTC.